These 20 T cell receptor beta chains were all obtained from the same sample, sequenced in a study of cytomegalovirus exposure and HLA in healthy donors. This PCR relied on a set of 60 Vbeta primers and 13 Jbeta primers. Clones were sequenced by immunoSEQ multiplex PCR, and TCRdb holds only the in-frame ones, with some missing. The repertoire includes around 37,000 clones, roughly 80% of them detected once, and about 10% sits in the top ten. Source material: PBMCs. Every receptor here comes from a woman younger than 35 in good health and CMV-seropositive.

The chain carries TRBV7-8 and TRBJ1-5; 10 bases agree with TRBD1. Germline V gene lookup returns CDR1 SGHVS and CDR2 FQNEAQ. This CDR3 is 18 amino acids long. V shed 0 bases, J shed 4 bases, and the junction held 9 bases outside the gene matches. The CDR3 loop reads CASSLADRDRGLNQPQHF. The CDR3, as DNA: TGTGCCAGCAGCTTAGCGGACCGGGACAGGGGCCTTAATCAGCCCCAGCATTTT.

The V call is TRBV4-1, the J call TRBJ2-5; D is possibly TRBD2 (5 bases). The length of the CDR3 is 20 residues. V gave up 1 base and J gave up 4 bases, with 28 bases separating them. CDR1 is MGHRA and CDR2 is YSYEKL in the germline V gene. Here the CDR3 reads CASSQVPRGFIHLRTETQYF. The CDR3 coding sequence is TGCGCCAGCAGCCAAGTCCCCCGGGGATTTATACACCTTCGAACAGAGACCCAGTACTTC.

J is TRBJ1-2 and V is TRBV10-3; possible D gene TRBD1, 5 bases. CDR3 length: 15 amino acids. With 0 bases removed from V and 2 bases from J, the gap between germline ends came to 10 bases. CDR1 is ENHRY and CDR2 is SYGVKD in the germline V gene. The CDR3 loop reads CAISESSTGNYGYTF. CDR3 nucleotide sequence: TGTGCCATCAGTGAGTCGAGTACAGGAAACTATGGCTACACCTTC.

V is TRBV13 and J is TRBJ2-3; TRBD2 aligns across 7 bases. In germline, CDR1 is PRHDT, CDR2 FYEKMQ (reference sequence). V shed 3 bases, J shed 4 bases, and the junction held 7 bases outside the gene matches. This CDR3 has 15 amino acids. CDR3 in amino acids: CASSLRGSWADTQYF. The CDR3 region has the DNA TGTGCCAGCAGCTTGCGGGGGAGTTGGGCAGATACGCAGTATTTT.

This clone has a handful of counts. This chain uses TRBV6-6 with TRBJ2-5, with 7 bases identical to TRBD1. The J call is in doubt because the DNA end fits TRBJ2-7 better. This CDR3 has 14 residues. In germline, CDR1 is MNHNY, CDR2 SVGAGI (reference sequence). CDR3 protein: CASTPRDSSYEQYF. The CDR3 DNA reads TGTGCCAGCACTCCACGGGACAGTTCCTACGAGCAGTACTTC.

This CDR3 is CASSYSGQGHGYTF. In DNA, the CDR3 is TGTGCCAGCAGTTACTCGGGACAGGGACATGGCTACACCTTC. The chain carries TRBV6-8 and TRBJ1-2; 9 bases are a match to TRBD1. Per the germline V gene, CDR1 is MNHGY and CDR2 is SAAAGT. There are 14 residues in the CDR3. J gave up 6 bases and V 0 bases, and 2 bases lay outside the gene matches.

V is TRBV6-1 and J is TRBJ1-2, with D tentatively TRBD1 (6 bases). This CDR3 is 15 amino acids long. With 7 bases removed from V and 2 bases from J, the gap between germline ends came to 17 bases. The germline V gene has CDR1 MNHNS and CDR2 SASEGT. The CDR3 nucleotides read TGTGCCAGCACCCTAACAGGGAGGGAGAACTATGGCTACACCTTC. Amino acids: CASTLTGRENYGYTF.

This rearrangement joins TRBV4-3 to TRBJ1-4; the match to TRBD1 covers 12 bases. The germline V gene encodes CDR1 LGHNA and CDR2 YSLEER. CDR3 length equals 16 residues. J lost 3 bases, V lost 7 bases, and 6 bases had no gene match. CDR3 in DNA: TGCGCCAGCACCCGGGACAGGGGGCCCGCTAATGAAAAACTGTTTTTT. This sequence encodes CASTRDRGPANEKLFF.

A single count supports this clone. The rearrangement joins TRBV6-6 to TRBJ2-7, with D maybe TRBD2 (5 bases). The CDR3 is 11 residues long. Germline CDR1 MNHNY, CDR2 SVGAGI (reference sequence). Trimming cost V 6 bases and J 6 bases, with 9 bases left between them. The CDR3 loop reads CASSPRGEQYF. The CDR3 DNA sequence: TGTGCCAGCAGCCCACGGGGCGAGCAGTACTTC.

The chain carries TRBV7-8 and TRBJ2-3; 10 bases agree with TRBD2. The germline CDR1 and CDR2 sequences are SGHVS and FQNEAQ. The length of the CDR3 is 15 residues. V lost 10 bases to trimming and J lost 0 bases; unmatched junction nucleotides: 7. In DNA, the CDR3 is TGTGCCATTAACGGACTAGCGGTTAGCACAGATACGCAGTATTTT. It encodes CAINGLAVSTDTQYF.

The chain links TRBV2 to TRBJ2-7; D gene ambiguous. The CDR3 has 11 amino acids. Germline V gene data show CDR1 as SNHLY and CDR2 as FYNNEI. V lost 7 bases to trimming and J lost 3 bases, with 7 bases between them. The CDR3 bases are TGTGCCAGCATGTTTCTCTACGAGCAGTACTTC. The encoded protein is CASMFLYEQYF. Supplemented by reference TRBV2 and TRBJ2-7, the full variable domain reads EPEVTQTPSHQVTQMGQEVILRCVPISNHLYFYWYRQILGQKVEFLVSFYNNEISEKSEIFDDQFSVERPDGSNFTLKIRSTKLEDSAMYFCASMFLYEQYFGPGTRLTVT.

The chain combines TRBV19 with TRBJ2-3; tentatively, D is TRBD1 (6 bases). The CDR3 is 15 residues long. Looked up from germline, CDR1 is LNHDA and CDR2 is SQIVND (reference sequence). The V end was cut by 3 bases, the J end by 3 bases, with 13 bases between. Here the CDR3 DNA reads TGTGCCAGTAGTATGGGGGCGTCCACGACAGATACGCAGTATTTT. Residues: CASSMGASTTDTQYF.

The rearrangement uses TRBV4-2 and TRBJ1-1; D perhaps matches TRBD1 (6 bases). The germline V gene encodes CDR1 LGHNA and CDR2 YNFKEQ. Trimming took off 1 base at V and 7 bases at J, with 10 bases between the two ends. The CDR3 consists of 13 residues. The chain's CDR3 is CASSQGRGLEAFF. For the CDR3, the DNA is TGTGCCAGCAGCCAAGGCAGGGGTCTTGAAGCTTTCTTT.

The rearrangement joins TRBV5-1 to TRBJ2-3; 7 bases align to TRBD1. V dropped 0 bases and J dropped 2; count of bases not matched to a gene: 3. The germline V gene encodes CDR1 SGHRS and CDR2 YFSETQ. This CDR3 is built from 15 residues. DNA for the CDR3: TGCGCCAGCAGCTTGGACAGGGGAGACACAGATACGCAGTATTTT. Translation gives CASSLDRGDTDTQYF.

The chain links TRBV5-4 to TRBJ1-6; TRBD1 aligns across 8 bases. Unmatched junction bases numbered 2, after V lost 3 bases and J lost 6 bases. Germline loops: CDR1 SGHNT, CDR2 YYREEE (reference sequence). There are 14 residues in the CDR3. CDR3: CASSSGQVNSPLHF. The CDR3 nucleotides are TGTGCCAGCAGCTCGGGACAGGTTAATTCACCCCTCCACTTT.

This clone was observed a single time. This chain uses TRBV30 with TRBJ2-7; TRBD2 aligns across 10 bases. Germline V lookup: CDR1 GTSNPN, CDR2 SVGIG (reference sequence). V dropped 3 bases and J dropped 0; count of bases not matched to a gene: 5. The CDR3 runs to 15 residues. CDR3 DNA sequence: TGTGCCTGGAGGGGAAGACTAGCGGGCTCCTACGAGCAGTACTTC. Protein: CAWRGRLAGSYEQYF. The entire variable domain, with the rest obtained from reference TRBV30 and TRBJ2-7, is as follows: SQTIHQWPATLVQPVGSPLSLECTVEGTSNPNLYWYRQAAGRGLQLLFYSVGIGQISSEVPQNLSASRPQDRQFILSSKKLLLSDSGFYLCAWRGRLAGSYEQYFGPGTRLTVT.

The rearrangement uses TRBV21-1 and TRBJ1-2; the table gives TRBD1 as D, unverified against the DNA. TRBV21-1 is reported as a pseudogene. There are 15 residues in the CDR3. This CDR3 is CASSKVAGTGNGYTF. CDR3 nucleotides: TGTGCCAGCAGCAAGGTAGCAGGGACAGGGAATGGCTACACCTTC.

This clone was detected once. The CDR3 reads CASSLTTEPTDTQYF. The CDR3 coding sequence is TGTGCCAGCAGCCTAACGACAGAACCCACAGATACGCAGTATTTT. The chain couples TRBV6-1 to TRBJ2-3, with D tentatively TRBD1 (5 bases). Germline loops: CDR1 MNHNS, CDR2 SASEGT. This CDR3 has 15 amino acids. Trimming took 6 bases from V and 2 from J, leaving 15 bases between them.

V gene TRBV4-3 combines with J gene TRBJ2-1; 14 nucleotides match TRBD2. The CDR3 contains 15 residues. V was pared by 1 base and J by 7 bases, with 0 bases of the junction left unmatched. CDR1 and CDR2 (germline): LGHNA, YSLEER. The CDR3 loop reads CASSQGTSGRNEQFF. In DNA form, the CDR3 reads TGCGCCAGCAGCCAAGGGACTAGCGGGAGGAATGAGCAGTTCTTC.

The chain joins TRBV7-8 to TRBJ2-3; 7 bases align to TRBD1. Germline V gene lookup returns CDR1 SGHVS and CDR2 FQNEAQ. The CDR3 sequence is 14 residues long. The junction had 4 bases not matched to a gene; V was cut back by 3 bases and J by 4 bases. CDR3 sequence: CASSFQGQPDTQYF. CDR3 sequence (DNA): TGTGCCAGCAGCTTTCAGGGACAGCCAGATACGCAGTATTTT.